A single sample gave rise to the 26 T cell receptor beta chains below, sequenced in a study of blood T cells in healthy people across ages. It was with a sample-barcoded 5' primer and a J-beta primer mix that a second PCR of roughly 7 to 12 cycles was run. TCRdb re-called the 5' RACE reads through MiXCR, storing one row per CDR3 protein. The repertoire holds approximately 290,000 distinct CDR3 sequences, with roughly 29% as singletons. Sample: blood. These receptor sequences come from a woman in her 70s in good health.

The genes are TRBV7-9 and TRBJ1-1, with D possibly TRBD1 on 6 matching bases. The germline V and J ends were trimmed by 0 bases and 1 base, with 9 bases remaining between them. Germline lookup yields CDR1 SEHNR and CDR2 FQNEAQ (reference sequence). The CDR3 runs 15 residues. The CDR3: CASSLAGGGNTEAFF. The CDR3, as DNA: TGTGCCAGCAGCTTAGCCGGAGGGGGGAACACTGAAGCTTTCTTT.

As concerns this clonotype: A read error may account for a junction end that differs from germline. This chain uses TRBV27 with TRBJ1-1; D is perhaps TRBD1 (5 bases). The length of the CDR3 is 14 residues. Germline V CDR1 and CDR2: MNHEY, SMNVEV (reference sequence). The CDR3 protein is CASVGLGQGTEAFF. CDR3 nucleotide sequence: TGTGCCAGCGTAGGGCTAGGTCAGGGCACTGAGGCTTTCTTT.

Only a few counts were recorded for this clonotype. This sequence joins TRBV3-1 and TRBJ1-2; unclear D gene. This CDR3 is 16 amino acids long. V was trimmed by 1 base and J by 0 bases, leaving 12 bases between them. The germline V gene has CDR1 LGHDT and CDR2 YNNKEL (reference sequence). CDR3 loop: CASSQGTARANYGYTF. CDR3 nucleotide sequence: TGTGCCAGCAGCCAAGGTACAGCGAGAGCTAACTATGGCTACACCTTC.

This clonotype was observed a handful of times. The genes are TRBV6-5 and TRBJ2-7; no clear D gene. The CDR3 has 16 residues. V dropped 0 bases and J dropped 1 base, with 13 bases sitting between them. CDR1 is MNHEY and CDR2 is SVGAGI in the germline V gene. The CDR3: CASSYSRLTPSYEQYF. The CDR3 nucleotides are TGTGCCAGCAGTTACTCGAGATTGACGCCGTCCTACGAGCAGTACTTC.

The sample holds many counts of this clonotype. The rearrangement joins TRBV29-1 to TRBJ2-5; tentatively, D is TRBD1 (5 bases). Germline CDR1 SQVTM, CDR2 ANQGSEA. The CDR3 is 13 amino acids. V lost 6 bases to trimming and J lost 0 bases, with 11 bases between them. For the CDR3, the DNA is TGCAGCGTCCTAAGGGGCAACCAAGAGACCCAGTACTTC. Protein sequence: CSVLRGNQETQYF.

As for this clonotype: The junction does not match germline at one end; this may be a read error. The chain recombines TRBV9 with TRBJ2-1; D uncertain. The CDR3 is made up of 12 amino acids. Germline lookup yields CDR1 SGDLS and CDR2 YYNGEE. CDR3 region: CASSVERNDQFF. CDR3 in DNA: TGTGCCAGCAGCGTAGAGCGTAATGATCAGTTCTTC.

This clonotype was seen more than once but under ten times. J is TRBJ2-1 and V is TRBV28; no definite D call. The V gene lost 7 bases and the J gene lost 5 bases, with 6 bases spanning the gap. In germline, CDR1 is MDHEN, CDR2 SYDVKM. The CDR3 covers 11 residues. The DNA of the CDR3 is TGTGCCAGCACAACAAACAATGAGCAGTTCTTC. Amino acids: CASTTNNEQFF.

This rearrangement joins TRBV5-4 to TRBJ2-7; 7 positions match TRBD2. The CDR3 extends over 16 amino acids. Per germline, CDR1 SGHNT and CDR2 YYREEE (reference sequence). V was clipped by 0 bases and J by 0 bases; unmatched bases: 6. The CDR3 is CASSLAGGPSSYEQYF. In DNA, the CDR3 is TGTGCCAGCAGCTTGGCGGGAGGACCTAGCTCCTACGAGCAGTACTTC.

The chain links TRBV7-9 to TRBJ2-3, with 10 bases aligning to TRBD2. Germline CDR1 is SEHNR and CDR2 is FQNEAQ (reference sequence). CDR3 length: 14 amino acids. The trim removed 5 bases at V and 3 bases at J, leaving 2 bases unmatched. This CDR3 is CASSSSGRTDTQYF. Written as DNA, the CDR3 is TGTGCCAGCAGCAGTAGCGGGAGGACAGATACGCAGTATTTT.

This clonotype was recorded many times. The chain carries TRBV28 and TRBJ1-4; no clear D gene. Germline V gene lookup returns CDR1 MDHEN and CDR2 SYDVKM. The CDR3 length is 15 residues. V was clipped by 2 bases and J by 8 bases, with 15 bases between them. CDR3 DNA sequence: TGTGCCAGCAGTTTACTGTCATTAACCAGGGAAAAACTGTTTTTT. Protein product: CASSLLSLTREKLFF.

The chain's CDR3 is CASSPLTSGWDTDTYEQYF. The CDR3 DNA sequence: TGTGCCAGCAGTCCTTTGACTAGCGGGTGGGACACGGACACCTACGAGCAGTACTTC. The V call is TRBV6-1, the J call TRBJ2-7, with 10 bases aligning to TRBD2. V dropped 5 bases and J dropped 2; count of bases not matched to a gene: 18. The CDR3 is 19 amino acids. Looked up from germline, CDR1 is MNHNS and CDR2 is SASEGT.

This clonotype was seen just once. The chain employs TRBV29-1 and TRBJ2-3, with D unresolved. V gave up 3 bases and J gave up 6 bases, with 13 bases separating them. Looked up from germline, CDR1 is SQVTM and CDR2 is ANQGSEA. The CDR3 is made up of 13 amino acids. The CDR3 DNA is TGCAGCGTTGAGCGGACGGGCGGTGATACGCAGTATTTT. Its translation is CSVERTGGDTQYF.

DNA for the CDR3: TGTGCCAGCATCCGGGGACAGAGCTCCTACGAGCAGTACTTC. As protein: CASIRGQSSYEQYF. V usage is TRBV6-2 or TRBV6-3 and J usage is TRBJ2-7, with 7 bases that match TRBD1. The germline V gene encodes CDR1 MNHEY and CDR2 SVGEGT. J was trimmed by 0 bases and V by 7 bases; bases with no gene match: 6. The CDR3 contains 14 residues.

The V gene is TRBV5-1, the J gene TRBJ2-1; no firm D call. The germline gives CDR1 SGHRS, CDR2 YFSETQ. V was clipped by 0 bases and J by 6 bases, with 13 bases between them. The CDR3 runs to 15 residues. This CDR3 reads CASSLEPYSGNEQFF. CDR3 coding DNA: TGCGCCAGCAGCTTGGAGCCATACTCTGGCAATGAGCAGTTCTTC.

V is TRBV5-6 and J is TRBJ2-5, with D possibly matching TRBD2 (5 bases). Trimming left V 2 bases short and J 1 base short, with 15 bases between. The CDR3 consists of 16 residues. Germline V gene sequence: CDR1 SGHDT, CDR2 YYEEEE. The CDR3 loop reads CASSFSYSSGQETQYF. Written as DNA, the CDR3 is TGTGCCAGCAGCTTCTCGTATTCCAGCGGCCAAGAGACCCAGTACTTC. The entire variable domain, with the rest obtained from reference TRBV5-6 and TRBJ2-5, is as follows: DAGVTQSPTHLIKTRGQQVTLRCSPKSGHDTVSWYQQALGQGPQFIFQYYEEEERQRGNFPDRFSGHQFPNYSSELNVNALLLGDSALYLCASSFSYSSGQETQYFGPGTRLLVL.

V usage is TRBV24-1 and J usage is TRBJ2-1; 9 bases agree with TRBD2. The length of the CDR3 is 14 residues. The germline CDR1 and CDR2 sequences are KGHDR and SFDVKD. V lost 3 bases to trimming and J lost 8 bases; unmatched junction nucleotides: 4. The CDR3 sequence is CATSDPGLADEQFF. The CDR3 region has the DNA TGTGCCACCAGTGATCCGGGACTAGCTGATGAGCAGTTCTTC.

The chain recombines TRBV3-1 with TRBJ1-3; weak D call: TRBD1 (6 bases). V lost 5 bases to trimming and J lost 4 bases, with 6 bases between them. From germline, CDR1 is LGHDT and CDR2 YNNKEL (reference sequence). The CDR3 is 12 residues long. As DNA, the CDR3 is TGTGCCAGCAGCGACAGGGGAAACACCATATATTTT. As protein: CASSDRGNTIYF.

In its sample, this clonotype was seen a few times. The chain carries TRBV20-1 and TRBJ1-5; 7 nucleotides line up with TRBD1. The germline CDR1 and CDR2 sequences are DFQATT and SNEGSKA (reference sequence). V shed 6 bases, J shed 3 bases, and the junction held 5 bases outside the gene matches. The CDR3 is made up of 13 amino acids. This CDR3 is CSAGTDLNQPQHF. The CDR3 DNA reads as TGCAGTGCAGGGACAGACCTCAATCAGCCCCAGCATTTT.

The CDR3: CASSDLGGQWNEQFF. CDR3 bases: TGCGCCAGCAGCGACCTAGGGGGTCAGTGGAATGAGCAGTTCTTC. The chain links TRBV10-1 to TRBJ2-1; perhaps TRBD1 as D (6 bases). CDR1 and CDR2 (germline): WNHNN, SYGVQD (reference sequence). This CDR3 region has 15 residues. Trimming shortened V by 6 bases and J by 7 bases, and 19 bases separated the two germline ends.

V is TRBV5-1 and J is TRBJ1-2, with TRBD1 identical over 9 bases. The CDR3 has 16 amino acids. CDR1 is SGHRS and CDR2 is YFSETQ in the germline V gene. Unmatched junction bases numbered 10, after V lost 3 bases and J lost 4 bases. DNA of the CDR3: TGCGCCAGCAGCTCCGGGACAGGGTCTTATAGCTATGGCTACACCTTC. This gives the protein CASSSGTGSYSYGYTF.

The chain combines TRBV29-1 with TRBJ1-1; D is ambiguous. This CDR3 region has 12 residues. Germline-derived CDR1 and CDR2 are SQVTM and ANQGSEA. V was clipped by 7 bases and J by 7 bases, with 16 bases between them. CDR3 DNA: TGCAGCGCCTATGACACTTGGGGTGAAGCTTTCTTT. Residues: CSAYDTWGEAFF.

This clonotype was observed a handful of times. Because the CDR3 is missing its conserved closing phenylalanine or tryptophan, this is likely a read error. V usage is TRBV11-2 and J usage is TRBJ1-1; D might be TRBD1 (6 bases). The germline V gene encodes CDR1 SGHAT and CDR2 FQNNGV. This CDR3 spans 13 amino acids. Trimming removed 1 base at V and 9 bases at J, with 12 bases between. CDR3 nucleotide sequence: TGTGCCAGCAGCTTAGGGCGCCAGGGGAAAGCTTTCCTT. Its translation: CASSLGRQGKAFL.

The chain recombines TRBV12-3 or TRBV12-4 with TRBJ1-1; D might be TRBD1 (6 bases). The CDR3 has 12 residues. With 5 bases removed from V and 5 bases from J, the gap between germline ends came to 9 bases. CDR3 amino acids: CASSQGWTEAFF. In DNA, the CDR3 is TGTGCCAGCAGTCAGGGGTGGACTGAAGCTTTCTTT.

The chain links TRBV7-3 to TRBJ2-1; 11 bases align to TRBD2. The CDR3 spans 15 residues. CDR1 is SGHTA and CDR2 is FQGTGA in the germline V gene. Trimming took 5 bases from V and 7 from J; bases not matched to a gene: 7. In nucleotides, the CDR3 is TGTGCCAGCAGCCGCACTAGCGGGAGCAAGAATGAGCAGTTCTTC. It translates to CASSRTSGSKNEQFF. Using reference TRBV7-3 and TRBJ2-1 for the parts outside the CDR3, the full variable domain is GAGVSQTPSNKVTEKGKYVELRCDPISGHTALYWYRQSLGQGPEFLIYFQGTGAADDSGLPNDRFFAVRPEGSVSTLKIQRTERGDSAVYLCASSRTSGSKNEQFFGPGTRLTVL.

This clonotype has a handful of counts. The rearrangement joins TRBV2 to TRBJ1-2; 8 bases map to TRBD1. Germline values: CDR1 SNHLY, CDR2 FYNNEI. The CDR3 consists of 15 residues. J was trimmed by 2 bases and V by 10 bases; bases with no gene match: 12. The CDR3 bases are TGTGCCACTCAAATTGGACAGGGTGAGAACTATGGCTACACCTTC. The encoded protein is CATQIGQGENYGYTF. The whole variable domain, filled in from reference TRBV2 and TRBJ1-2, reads EPEVTQTPSHQVTQMGQEVILRCVPISNHLYFYWYRQILGQKVEFLVSFYNNEISEKSEIFDDQFSVERPDGSNFTLKIRSTKLEDSAMYFCATQIGQGENYGYTFGSGTRLTVV.

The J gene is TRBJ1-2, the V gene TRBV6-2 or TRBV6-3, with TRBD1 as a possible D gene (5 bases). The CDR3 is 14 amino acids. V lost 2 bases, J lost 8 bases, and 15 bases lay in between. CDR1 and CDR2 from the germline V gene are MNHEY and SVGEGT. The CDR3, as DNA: TGTGCCAGCAGTTACGATGACAGACCGGCGGGCTACACCTTC. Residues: CASSYDDRPAGYTF.